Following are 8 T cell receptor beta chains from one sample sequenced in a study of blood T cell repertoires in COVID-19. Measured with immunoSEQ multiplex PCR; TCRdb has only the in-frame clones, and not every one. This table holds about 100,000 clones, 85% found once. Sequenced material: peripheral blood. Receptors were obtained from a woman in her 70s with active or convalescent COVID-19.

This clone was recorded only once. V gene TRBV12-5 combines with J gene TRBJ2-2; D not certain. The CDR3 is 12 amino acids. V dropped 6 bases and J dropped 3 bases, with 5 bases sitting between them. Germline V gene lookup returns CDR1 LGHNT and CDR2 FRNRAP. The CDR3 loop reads CASGPDTGELFF. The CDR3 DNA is TGTGCTAGTGGCCCCGACACCGGGGAGCTGTTTTTT.

DNA of the CDR3: TGTGCCAGCAGCCAAGATTGGGCAGCCGCCAATTCACCCCTCCACTTT. This codes for CASSQDWAAANSPLHF. The rearrangement uses TRBV4-2 and TRBJ1-6, with unresolved D. The CDR3 runs 16 residues. With 0 bases removed from V and 7 bases from J, the gap between germline ends came to 13 bases. Germline V gene lookup returns CDR1 LGHNA and CDR2 YNFKEQ.

The CDR3 sequence: CASSTGLAGGHQETQYF. For the CDR3, the DNA is TGTGCCAGCAGCACCGGACTAGCGGGGGGACACCAAGAGACCCAGTACTTC. This chain uses TRBV9 with TRBJ2-5; 14 bases agree with TRBD2. J gave up 0 bases and V 4 bases, and 5 bases lay outside the gene matches. Per germline, CDR1 SGDLS and CDR2 YYNGEE. The CDR3 covers 17 residues.

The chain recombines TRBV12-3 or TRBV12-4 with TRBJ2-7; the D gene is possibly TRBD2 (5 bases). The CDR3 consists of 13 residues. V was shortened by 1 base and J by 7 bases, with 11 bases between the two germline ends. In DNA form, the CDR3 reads TGTGCCAGCAGTTTAGAGATGAGGAGGGAGCAGTACTTC. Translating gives CASSLEMRREQYF.

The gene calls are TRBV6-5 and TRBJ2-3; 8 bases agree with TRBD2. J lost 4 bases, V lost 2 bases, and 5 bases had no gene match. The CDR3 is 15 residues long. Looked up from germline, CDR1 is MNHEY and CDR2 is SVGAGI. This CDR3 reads CASSYQAGAPDTQYF. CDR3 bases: TGTGCCAGCAGTTACCAAGCGGGAGCCCCAGATACGCAGTATTTT.

CDR3 region: CASSLDAQNYEQYF. CDR3 DNA sequence: TGTGCCAGCAGCTTAGATGCACAGAACTACGAGCAGTACTTC. The genes are TRBV7-9 and TRBJ2-7; D gene unclear. Trimming shortened V by 1 base and J by 3 bases, and 10 bases separated the two germline ends. The CDR3 runs to 14 residues. Germline values: CDR1 SEHNR, CDR2 FQNEAQ (reference sequence).

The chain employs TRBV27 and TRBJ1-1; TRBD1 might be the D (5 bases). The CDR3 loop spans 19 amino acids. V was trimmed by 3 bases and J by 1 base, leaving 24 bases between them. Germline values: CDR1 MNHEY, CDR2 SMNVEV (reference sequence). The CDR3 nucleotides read TGTGCCAGCAGTTTCCCGACAGAGACCCATACATCGAGGAACACTGAAGCTTTCTTT. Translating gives CASSFPTETHTSRNTEAFF.

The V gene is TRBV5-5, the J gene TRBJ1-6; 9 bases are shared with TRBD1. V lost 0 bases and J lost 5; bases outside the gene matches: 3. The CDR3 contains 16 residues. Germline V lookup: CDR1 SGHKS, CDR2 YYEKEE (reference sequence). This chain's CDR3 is CASSLERDRDNSPLHF. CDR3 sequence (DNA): TGTGCCAGCAGCTTGGAAAGGGACAGGGATAATTCACCCCTCCACTTT. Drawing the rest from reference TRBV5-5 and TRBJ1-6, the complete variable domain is DAGVTQSPTHLIKTRGQQVTLRCSPISGHKSVSWYQQVLGQGPQFIFQYYEKEERGRGNFPDRFSARQFPNYSSELNVNALLLGDSALYLCASSLERDRDNSPLHFGNGTRLTVT.